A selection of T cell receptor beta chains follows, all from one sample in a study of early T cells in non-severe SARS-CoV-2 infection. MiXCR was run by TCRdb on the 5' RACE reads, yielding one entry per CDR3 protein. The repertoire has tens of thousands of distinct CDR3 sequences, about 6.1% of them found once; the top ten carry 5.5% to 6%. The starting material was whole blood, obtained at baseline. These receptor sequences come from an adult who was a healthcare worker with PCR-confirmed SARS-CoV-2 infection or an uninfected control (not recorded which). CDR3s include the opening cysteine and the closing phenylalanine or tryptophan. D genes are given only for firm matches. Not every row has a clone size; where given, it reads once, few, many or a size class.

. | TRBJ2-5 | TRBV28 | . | CASSWTQVGRETQYF | TGTGCCAGCAGTTGGACGCAGGTGGGGCGAGAGACCCAGTACTTC
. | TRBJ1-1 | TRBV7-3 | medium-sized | CASSLSTGNTEAFF | TGTGCCAGCAGCTTATCAACGGGGAACACTGAAGCTTTCTTT
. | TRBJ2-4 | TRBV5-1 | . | CASSPRQGGNIQYF | TGCGCCAGCAGCCCCCGGCAAGGTGGAAACATTCAGTACTTC
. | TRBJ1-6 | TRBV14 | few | CASSQEMARHSPLHF | TGTGCCAGCAGCCAAGAAATGGCCCGACATTCACCCCTCCACTTT
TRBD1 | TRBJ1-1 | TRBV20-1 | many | CSAGTGPLNTEAFF | TGCAGTGCGGGGACAGGGCCGTTGAACACTGAAGCTTTCTTT
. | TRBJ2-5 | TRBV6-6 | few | CAIRGETQYF | TGTGCCATCCGGGGAGAGACCCAGTACTTC
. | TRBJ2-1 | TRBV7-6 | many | CASSSQGGLNNEQFF | TGTGCCAGCAGCTCCCAGGGGGGGCTAAACAATGAGCAGTTCTTC
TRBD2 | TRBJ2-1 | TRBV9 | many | CASSVAGGLEQFF | TGTGCCAGCAGCGTAGCGGGGGGGCTTGAGCAGTTCTTC
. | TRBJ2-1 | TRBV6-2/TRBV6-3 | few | CASSYIRKLTGGKTSEGSYNEQFF | TGTGCCAGCAGTTACATTCGAAAGTTAACAGGGGGTAAGACTAGCGAAGGTTCCTACAATGAGCAGTTCTTC
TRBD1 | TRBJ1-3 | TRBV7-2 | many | CASSQGQHGNTIYF | TGTGCCAGCAGCCAGGGACAGCACGGAAACACCATATATTTT
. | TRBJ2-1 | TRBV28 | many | CASSYEQFF | TGTGCCAGCAGCTATGAGCAGTTCTTC
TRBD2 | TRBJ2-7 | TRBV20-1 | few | CSAILAGAKEQYF | TGCAGTGCTATACTAGCGGGTGCCAAAGAGCAGTACTTC
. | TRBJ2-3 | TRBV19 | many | CASSQYYPSTDTQYF | TGTGCCAGTAGTCAGTACTATCCTAGCACAGATACGCAGTATTTT
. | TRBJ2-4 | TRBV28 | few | CASSFLQLASLTKNIQYF | TGTGCCAGCAGTTTCCTACAGCTGGCGTCGCTCACCAAAAACATTCAGTACTTC
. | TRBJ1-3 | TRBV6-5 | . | CASSYRGGNTIYF | TGTGCCAGCAGTTACAGGGGTGGAAACACCATATATTTT
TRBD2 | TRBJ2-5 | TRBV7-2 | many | CASSSLLLAGMETQYF | TGTGCCAGCAGCTCTCTCCTACTAGCGGGGATGGAGACCCAGTACTTC
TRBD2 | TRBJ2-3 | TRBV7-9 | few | CASSLGSGVSTDTQYF | TGTGCCAGCAGCTTAGGTAGCGGGGTAAGCACAGATACGCAGTATTTT
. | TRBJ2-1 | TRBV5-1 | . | CVSSLVAGNNEQFF | TGCGTCAGCAGCTTGGTGGCAGGGAACAATGAGCAGTTCTTC
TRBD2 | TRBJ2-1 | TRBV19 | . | CASSLLAEYNEQFF | TGTGCCAGTAGTCTACTAGCGGAGTACAATGAGCAGTTCTTC
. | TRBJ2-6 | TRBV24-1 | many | CATSVRTSSGRLRSGANVLTF | TGTGCCACCAGTGTAAGGACCTCATCGGGACGGCTTCGCTCTGGGGCCAACGTCCTGACTTTC
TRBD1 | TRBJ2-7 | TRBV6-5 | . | CASSYSGQGTYEQYF | TGTGCCAGCAGTTATTCCGGACAGGGCACCTACGAGCAGTACTTC
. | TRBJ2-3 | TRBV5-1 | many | CASSFSATDTQYF | TGCGCCAGCAGCTTTTCGGCCACAGATACGCAGTATTTT
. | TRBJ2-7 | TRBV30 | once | CAWSVRSEQYF | TGTGCCTGGAGTGTAAGATCCGAGCAGTACTTC
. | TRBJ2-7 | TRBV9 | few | CASSVYGSSYEQYF | TGTGCCAGCAGCGTATACGGGAGCTCCTACGAGCAGTACTTC
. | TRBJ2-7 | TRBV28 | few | CASSLGMGHGYEQYF | TGTGCCAGCAGTTTAGGGATGGGGCACGGGTACGAGCAGTACTTC
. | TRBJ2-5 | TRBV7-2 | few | CASSLYVGTQETQYF | TGTGCCAGCAGCTTATACGTGGGGACCCAAGAGACCCAGTACTTC
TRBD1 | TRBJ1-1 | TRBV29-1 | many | CSVESYRGNTEAFF | TGCAGCGTTGAATCCTACAGGGGAAACACTGAAGCTTTCTTT
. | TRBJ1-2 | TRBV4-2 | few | CASSQDGLHYGYTF | TGTGCCAGCAGCCAAGATGGCCTTCACTATGGCTACACCTTC
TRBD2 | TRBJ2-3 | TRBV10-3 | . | CASRTSGYTDTQYF | TGTGCCTCTAGGACTAGCGGATACACAGATACGCAGTATTTT
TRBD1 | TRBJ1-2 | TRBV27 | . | CASTRTGRYYGYTF | TGTGCCAGCACCCGGACAGGGAGATACTATGGCTACACCTTC
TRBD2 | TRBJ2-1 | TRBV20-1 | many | CSARGPLGLVGKNEQFF | TGCAGTGCTAGAGGGCCTCTGGGACTAGTTGGGAAGAATGAGCAGTTCTTC
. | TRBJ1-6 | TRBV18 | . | CASSLTDSDSPLHF | TGTGCCAGCTCACTCACGGACAGCGATTCACCCCTCCACTTT
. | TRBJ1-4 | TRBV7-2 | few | CASSFVPELATNEKLFF | TGTGCCAGCAGCTTCGTCCCAGAACTTGCAACTAATGAAAAACTGTTTTTT
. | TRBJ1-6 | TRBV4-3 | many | CASSQSTGNSPLHF | TGCGCCAGCAGCCAATCGACGGGCAATTCACCCCTCCACTTT
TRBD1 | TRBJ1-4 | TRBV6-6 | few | CASSLTGGRQGNEKLFF | TGTGCCAGCAGTCTGACAGGGGGCAGACAGGGTAATGAAAAACTGTTTTTT
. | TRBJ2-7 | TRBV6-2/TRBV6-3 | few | CASRQPGLTYEQYF | TGTGCCAGCAGGCAACCGGGACTCACTTACGAGCAGTACTTC
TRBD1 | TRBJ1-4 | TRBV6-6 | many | CASSSLSDRERKKLFF | TGTGCCAGCAGTTCCCTCTCGGACAGGGAGCGGAAAAAACTGTTTTTT
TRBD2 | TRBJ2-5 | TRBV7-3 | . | CASSPGAGTRAQETQYF | TGTGCCAGCAGCCCGGGGGCCGGGACTAGAGCCCAAGAGACCCAGTACTTC
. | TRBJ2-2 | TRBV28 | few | CASSLPRAGELFF | TGTGCCAGCAGTTTGCCCCGGGCCGGGGAGCTGTTTTTT
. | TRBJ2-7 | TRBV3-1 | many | CASSQGGPAYEQYF | TGTGCCAGCAGCCAGGGGGGCCCCGCCTACGAGCAGTACTTC
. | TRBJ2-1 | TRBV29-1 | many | CSVPQNHFGNEQFF | TGCAGCGTTCCCCAGAACCATTTTGGCAATGAGCAGTTCTTC
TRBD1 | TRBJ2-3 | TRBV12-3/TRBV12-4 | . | CASSATAGQGDSDTQYF | TGTGCCAGCAGTGCAACGGCGGGACAGGGGGATTCCGATACGCAGTATTTT
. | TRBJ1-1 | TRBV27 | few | CASSLGRASNTEAFF | TGTGCCAGCAGTTTGGGAAGGGCTTCGAACACTGAAGCTTTCTTT
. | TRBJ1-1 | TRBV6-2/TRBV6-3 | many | CASSYSRVHPVNTEAFF | TGTGCCAGCAGTTACTCGAGAGTCCACCCAGTAAACACTGAAGCTTTCTTT
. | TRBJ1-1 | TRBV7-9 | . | CASSSQGNTEAFF | TGTGCCAGCAGCTCCCAGGGGAACACTGAAGCTTTCTTT
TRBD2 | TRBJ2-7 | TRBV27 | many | CASGKLAESSYEQYF | TGTGCCAGCGGAAAACTAGCGGAGAGCTCCTACGAGCAGTACTTC
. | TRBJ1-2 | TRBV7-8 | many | CASSRRLYGYTF | TGTGCCAGCAGTCGACGGCTCTATGGCTACACCTTC
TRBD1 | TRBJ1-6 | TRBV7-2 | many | CASSSQGGQNSPLHF | TGTGCCAGCAGCTCGCAGGGGGGGCAAAATTCACCCCTCCACTTT
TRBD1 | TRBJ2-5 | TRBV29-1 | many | CSVVGTGQETQYF | TGCAGCGTTGTCGGGACAGGTCAAGAGACCCAGTACTTC
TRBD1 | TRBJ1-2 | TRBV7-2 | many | CASSSRGQDRGYTF | TGTGCCAGCAGCTCCAGGGGGCAGGACCGTGGCTACACCTTC
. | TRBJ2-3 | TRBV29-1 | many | CSVVGGSFSTDTQYF | TGCAGCGTTGTAGGTGGCAGTTTTAGCACAGATACGCAGTATTTT